This T cell receptor beta chain was sequenced during a study of T cells after yellow fever vaccination. Study-wide context: Preparation of the low-cell-number fractions used SMART-Seq v4 Ultra Low Input.

The CDR3 consists of 12 residues. In germline, CDR1 is DFQATT, CDR2 SNEGSKA (reference sequence). V gave up 7 bases and J gave up 0 bases, with 10 bases separating them. The 5'RACE template-switching step produced TCR cDNA and added a universal primer site and UMIs. MiXCR, run by TCRdb on the 5' RACE reads, gives a single entry per CDR3 protein. The table shows 150,000 to 200,000 distinct CDR3 sequences, with about 6% occurring only once. At least ten counts were recorded for this clonotype. The clonotype comes from a man aged 18 to 30 who received the YFV17D yellow fever vaccine. The sequencing here drew on CD4+ T cells sorted from PBMCs, taken on the day of the first yellow fever vaccination. The chain combines TRBV20-1 with TRBJ2-7, with D unclear. Written as DNA, the CDR3 is TGCAGTGTTGAGGATCTCTCCTACGAGCAGTACTTC. This translates into CSVEDLSYEQYF.